This T cell receptor beta chain was profiled in a study of blood T cells in healthy people across ages. Germline trimming cut 2 bases from V and 3 bases from J; bases unmatched to any gene: 4. This CDR3 region has 15 residues. Germline-derived CDR1 and CDR2 are MNHEY and SMNVEV (reference sequence). Next came a second PCR, run for about 7 to 12 cycles, which used a sample-barcoded 5' primer along with a J-beta primer mix. Each CDR3 protein gets one entry after TCRdb re-called the 5' RACE reads with MiXCR. The sample contains roughly 800,000 distinct CDR3 sequences, 58% of which appear only once. This clonotype was detected only once.

The chain has TRBV27 and TRBJ2-7; TRBD1 agrees at 10 bases. The specimen sequenced was blood. The TCR sequence derives from a man under 40 in good health. CDR3 in amino acids: CASSLATGGGYEQYF. CDR3 nucleotides: TGTGCCAGCAGTTTAGCGACAGGGGGCGGCTACGAGCAGTACTTC.